This T cell receptor beta chain was identified during a study of graft-versus-host responses after intestinal transplantation. Overall study: Among the recipients, transplants were multivisceral, liver-intestinal, or isolated intestinal.

Libraries were prepared by immunoSEQ multiplex PCR; TCRdb keeps only in-frame clonotypes and omits some of them. The table records some 110,000 clones, 90% to 95% of them present only once. Worth noting for this clone: Its matching antigen is unknown.

The specimen was unstimulated CD8+ T cells sorted from spleen or lymph node cells, collected before transplant. The clonotype originates from a human donor who was the organ donor for an intestinal transplant.

The CDR3 is CASRSRQVPYEQYF. The CDR3 bases are TGTGCCAGCAGATCACGACAGGTACCCTACGAGCAGTACTTC. The rearrangement joins TRBV6-5 to TRBJ2-7; D might be TRBD1 (6 bases). The CDR3 has 14 amino acids. Germline V gives CDR1 MNHEY, CDR2 SVGAGI. The V end was cut by 6 bases, the J end by 2 bases, with 14 bases between.